The TCR beta chain under discussion was sequenced for a study of T-cell reconstitution after alpha-beta-depleted transplantation in children. General study points: T cells produced anew were the main source of T-cell counts and diversity one year after transplant. As was reported, about two months after transplant, alpha-beta T cells came from several hundred expanded graft clones. At day 60, the high TCRbeta diversity found in some patients originated from recipient T cells and thymic progenitors that had survived.

V lost 0 bases to trimming and J lost 8 bases, with 11 bases between them. Germline V gene sequence: CDR1 SNHLY, CDR2 FYNNEI. The CDR3 is 14 residues long. The library targeted TCRbeta and was prepared with unique molecular identifiers. TCRdb passed the PCR reads through MiXCR, listing each CDR3 protein once. The data contain around 420,000 distinct CDR3 sequences, roughly 17% of them seen just once; the ten biggest clones take up roughly 29%. With regard to this clonotype: The antigen is unknown.

The chain combines TRBV2 with TRBJ2-4; D is undetermined. The TCR comes from a boy less than two years old who had a stem cell transplant for Wiskott-Aldrich syndrome, so the T cells may come from the graft donor. The starting material was PBMCs, mostly from graft donor cells, obtained 360 days after TCRalphabeta/CD19-depleted stem cell transplant. The CDR3 reads CASSEARIGYIQYF. The CDR3 DNA follows: TGTGCCAGCAGTGAAGCGCGGATAGGTTACATTCAGTACTTC.